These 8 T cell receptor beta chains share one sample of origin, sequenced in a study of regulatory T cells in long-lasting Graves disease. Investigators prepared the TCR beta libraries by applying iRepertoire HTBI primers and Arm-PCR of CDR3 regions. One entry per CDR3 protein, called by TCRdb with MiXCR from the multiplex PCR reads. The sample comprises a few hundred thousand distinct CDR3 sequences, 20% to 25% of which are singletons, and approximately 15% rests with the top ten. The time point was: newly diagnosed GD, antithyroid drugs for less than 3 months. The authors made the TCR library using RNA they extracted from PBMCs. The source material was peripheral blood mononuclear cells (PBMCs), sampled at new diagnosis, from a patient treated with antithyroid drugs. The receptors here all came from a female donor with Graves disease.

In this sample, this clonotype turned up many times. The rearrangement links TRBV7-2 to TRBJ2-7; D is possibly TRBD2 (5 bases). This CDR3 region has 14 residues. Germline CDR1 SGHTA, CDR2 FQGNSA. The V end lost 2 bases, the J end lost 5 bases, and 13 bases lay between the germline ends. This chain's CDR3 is CASSLLTGWDEQYF. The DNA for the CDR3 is TGTGCCAGCAGCTTACTGACGGGGTGGGACGAGCAGTACTTC. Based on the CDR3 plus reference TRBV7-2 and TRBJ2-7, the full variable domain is GAGVSQSPSNKVTEKGKDVELRCDPISGHTALYWYRQSLGQGLEFLIYFQGNSAPDKSGLPSDRFSAERTGGSVSTLTIQRTQQEDSAVYLCASSLLTGWDEQYFGPGTRLTVT.

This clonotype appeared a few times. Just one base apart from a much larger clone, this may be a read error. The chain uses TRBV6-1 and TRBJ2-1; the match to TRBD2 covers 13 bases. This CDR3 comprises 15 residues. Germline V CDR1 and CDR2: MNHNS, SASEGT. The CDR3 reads CASSGTSGTYNGQFF. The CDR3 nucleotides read TGCGCCAGCAGTGGGACTAGCGGGACCTACAATGGGCAGTTCTTC.

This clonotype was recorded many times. CDR3 amino acids: CASRRDRAVYGYTF. The CDR3, as DNA: TGTGCCAGCAGAAGAGACAGGGCAGTTTATGGCTACACCTTC. This sequence joins TRBV6-1 and TRBJ1-2; 7 bases align to TRBD1. The length of the CDR3 is 14 residues. Germline V gene data show CDR1 as MNHNS and CDR2 as SASEGT. J was trimmed by 5 bases and V by 6 bases; bases with no gene match: 9.

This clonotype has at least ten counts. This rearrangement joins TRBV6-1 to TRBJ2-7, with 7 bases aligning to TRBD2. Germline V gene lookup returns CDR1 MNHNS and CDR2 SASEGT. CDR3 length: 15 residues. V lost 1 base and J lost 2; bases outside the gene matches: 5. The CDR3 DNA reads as TGTGCCAGCAGTGAAGGAGGCGGGAGCCCCTACGAGCAGTACTTC. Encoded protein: CASSEGGGSPYEQYF.

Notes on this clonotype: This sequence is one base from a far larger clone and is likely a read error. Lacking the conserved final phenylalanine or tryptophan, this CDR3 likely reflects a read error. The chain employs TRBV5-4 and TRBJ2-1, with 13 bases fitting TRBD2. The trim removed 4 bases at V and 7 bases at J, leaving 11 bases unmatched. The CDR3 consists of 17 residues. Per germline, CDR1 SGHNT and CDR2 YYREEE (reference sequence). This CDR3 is CASSQEGLAGLLNEQFS. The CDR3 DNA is TGTGCCAGCAGCCAAGAGGGACTAGCGGGGTTGTTGAATGAGCAGTTCTCC.

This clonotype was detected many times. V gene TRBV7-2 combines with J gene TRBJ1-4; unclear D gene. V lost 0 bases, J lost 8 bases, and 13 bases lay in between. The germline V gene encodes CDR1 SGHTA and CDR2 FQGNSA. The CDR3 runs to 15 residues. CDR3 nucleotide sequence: TGTGCCAGCAGCTTAGCTGTCGGACGAGGGGAAAAACTGTTTTTT. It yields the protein CASSLAVGRGEKLFF.

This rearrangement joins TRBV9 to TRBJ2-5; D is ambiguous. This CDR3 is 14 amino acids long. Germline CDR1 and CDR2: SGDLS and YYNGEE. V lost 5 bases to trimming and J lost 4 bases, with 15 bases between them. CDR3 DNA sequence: TGTGCCAGCAGTACCTGGCGGACCCCAGAGACCCAGTACTTC. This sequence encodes CASSTWRTPETQYF.

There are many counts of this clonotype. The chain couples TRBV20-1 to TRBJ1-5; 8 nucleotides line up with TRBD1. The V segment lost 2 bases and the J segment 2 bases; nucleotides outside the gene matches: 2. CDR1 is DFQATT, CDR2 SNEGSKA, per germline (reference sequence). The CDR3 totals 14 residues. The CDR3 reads CSARQGAGNQPQHF. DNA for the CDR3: TGCAGTGCTAGACAGGGGGCAGGCAATCAGCCCCAGCATTTT.